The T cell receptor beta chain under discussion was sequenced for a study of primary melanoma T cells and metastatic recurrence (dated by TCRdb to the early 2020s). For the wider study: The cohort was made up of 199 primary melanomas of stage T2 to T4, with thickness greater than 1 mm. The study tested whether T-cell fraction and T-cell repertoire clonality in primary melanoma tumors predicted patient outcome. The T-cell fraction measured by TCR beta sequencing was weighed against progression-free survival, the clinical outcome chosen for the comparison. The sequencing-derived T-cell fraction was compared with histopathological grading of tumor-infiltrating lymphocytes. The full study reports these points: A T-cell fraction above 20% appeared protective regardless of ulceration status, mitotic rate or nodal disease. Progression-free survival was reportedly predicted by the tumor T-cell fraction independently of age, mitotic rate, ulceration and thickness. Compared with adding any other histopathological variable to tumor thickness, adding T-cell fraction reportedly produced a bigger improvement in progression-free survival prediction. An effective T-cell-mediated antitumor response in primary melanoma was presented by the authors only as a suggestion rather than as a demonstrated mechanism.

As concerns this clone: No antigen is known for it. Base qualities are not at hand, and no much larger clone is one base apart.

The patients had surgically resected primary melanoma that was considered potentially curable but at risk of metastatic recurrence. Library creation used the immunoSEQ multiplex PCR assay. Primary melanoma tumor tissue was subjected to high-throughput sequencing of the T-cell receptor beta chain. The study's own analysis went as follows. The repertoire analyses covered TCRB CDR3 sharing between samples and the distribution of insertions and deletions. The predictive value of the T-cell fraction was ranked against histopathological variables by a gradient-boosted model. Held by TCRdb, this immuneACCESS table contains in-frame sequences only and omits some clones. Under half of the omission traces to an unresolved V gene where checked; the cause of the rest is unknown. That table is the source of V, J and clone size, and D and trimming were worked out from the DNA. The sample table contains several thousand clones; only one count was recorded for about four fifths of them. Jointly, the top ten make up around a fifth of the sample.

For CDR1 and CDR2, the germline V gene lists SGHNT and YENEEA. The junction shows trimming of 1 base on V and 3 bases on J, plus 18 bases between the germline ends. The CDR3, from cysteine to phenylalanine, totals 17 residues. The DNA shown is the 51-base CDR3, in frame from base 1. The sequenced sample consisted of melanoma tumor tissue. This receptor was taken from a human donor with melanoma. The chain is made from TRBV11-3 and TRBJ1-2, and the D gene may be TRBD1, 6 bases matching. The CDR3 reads CASSLVSAGGRHYGYTF. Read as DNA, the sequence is TGTGCCAGCAGCTTAGTTTCGGCGGGGGGCCGCCACTATGGCTACACCTTC. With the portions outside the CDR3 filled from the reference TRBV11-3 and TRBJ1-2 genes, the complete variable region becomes EAGVVQSPRYKIIEKKQPVAFWCNPISGHNTLYWYLQNLGQGPELLIRYENEEAVDDSQLPKDRFSAERLKGVDSTLKIQPAELGDSAVYLCASSLVSAGGRHYGYTFGSGTRLTVV.